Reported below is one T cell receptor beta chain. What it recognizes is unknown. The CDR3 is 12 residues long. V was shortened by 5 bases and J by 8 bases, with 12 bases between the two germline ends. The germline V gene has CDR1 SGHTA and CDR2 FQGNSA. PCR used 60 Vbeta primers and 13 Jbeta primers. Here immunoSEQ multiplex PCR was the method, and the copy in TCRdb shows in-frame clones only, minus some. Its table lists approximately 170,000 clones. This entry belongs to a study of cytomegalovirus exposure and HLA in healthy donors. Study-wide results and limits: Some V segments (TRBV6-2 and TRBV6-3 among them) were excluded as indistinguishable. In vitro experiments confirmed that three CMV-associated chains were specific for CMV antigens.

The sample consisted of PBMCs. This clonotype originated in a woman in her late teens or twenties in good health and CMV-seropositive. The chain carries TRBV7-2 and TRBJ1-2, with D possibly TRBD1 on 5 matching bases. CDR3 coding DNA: TGTGCCAGCAGCCAACAGGTGAACGGCTACACCTTC. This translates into CASSQQVNGYTF.